The entry below describes one TCR beta chain. This record belongs to a study of shared clonotypes between healthy human individuals. Profiling relied on immunoSEQ multiplex PCR, and the TCRdb table lists in-frame clones only, not all of them. The sample holds 2.5 million or so clones, around 90% seen once. This CDR3 contains 16 residues. V lost 2 bases, J lost 2 bases, and 4 bases stayed unmatched. CDR1 LGHNA and CDR2 YNFKEQ come from the germline V gene. The chain joins TRBV4-2 to TRBJ1-5; 9 bases match TRBD1. The TCR originated in a man between 18 and 29 years old in good health. The material sequenced was naive CD4+ T cells sorted from blood. The subset here: CD45RA+ positively selected. The CDR3 loop is CASSQIDRGGNQPQHF. In nucleotides, the CDR3 is TGTGCCAGCAGCCAAATCGACAGGGGGGGCAATCAGCCCCAGCATTTT.